These T cell receptor beta chains were read from a single sample in a study of blood T cell repertoires in COVID-19. Here immunoSEQ multiplex PCR was the method, and the copy in TCRdb shows in-frame clones only, minus some. This sample has tens of thousands of clones, with approximately 84% found just once. The sample taken for sequencing was peripheral blood. The receptor source for this set is a human donor in a cohort sampled during active COVID-19. Each CDR3 is given with its conserved first and last residue. A D gene is named only where the DNA matches it firmly. The size of a clone is reported for some rows only, either as once, few or many, or as a class for expanded clones.

d_call clone_size cdr3_length j_call v_call cdr3_aa cdr3_nt
TRBD1 - 15 TRBJ2-1 TRBV6-1 CASSEGGQGLREQFF TGTGCCAGCAGTGAAGGGGGACAGGGCCTTCGGGAGCAGTTCTTC
TRBD1 - 17 TRBJ1-5 TRBV3-1/TRBV3-2 CASSQGLGQGRGQPQHF TGTGCCAGCAGCCAAGGTTTAGGACAGGGAAGGGGTCAGCCCCAGCATTTT
TRBD1 few 11 TRBJ1-2 TRBV12-3/TRBV12-4 CAVRDRYGYTF TGTGCCGTACGGGACAGATATGGCTACACCTTC
TRBD1 - 13 TRBJ1-5 TRBV19 CASTRTGVGPQHF TGTGCCAGTACCCGGACAGGGGTCGGTCCCCAGCATTTT
TRBD2 - 18 TRBJ2-3 TRBV9 CASSDPGGRARGTDTQYF TGTGCCAGCAGCGACCCCGGCGGGAGGGCCCGCGGCACAGATACGCAGTATTTT
TRBD1 - 14 TRBJ1-1 TRBV5-1 CASSATGGGTEAFF TGCGCCAGCAGCGCGACAGGGGGTGGTACTGAAGCTTTCTTT
TRBD1 - 14 TRBJ2-7 TRBV29-1 CSARGRGSSYEQYF TGCAGCGCCAGGGGGAGAGGGTCAAGCTACGAGCAGTACTTC
- - 13 TRBJ1-1 TRBV6-5 CASTGGVNTEAFF TGTGCCAGCACCGGGGGAGTGAACACTGAAGCTTTCTTT
- - 15 TRBJ1-3 TRBV28 CASSFSQVSGNTIYF TGTGCCAGCAGTTTCTCCCAGGTCTCTGGAAACACCATATATTTT
- - 15 TRBJ1-1 TRBV9 CASSVDPYMNTEAFF TGTGCCAGCAGCGTAGATCCATACATGAACACTGAAGCTTTCTTT
- once 11 TRBJ1-1 TRBV6-6 CVSGQGTEAFF TGTGTCTCAGGCCAGGGCACTGAAGCTTTCTTT
- - 14 TRBJ2-1 TRBV20-1 CSASLTSSYNEQFF TGCAGTGCTAGTTTAACGAGCTCCTACAATGAGCAGTTCTTC
- few 14 TRBJ1-5 TRBV28 CASSTGGSNQPQHF TGTGCCAGCAGTACGGGAGGGAGCAATCAGCCCCAGCATTTT
TRBD2 - 15 TRBJ2-3 TRBV10-3 CATTDTSGEVLTQYF TGTGCCACGACAGACACTAGCGGGGAGGTGCTCACGCAGTATTTT
- - 12 TRBJ1-2 TRBV14 CASSQDLGSNTF TGTGCCAGCAGCCAAGATTTGGGGAGTAACACCTTC
- once 14 TRBJ1-1 TRBV10-2 CASSDGQLGAEAFF TGCGCCAGCAGTGATGGGCAGCTCGGGGCTGAAGCTTTCTTT
TRBD1 - 15 TRBJ2-2 TRBV5-1 CASSQSRGTTGELFF TGCGCCAGCAGCCAGTCCAGGGGGACCACCGGGGAGCTGTTTTTT
TRBD1 - 16 TRBJ2-5 TRBV19 CASSTNRGIGQETQYF TGTGCCAGTAGTACCAACAGGGGGATTGGACAAGAGACCCAGTACTTC
TRBD1 once 14 TRBJ2-7 TRBV18 CASSRDRGPYEQYF TGTGCCAGCTCACGGGACAGGGGCCCTTACGAGCAGTACTTC
- - 15 TRBJ1-2 TRBV11-2 CASSLEGAANYGYTF TGTGCCAGCAGCTTAGAGGGAGCAGCCAACTATGGCTACACCTTC
TRBD1 few 14 TRBJ1-2 TRBV19 CASTGDRGRYGYTF TGTGCCAGTACTGGGGACAGGGGGCGTTATGGCTACACCTTC
- - 15 TRBJ2-7 TRBV12-5 CASGLVVASAGEQYF TGTGCTAGTGGTTTGGTAGTAGCTAGCGCGGGCGAGCAGTACTTC
- few 15 TRBJ2-6 TRBV19 CASSRGNSGANVLTF TGTGCCAGTAGTCGCGGGAACTCTGGGGCCAACGTCCTGACTTTC
TRBD2 - 18 TRBJ2-1 TRBV7-3 CASSPKSRGSHTRNEQFF TGTGCCAGCAGCCCCAAATCGCGGGGGTCCCATACAAGGAATGAGCAGTTCTTC
TRBD1 - 16 TRBJ1-6 TRBV6-1 CASSEGTGGGYSPLHF TGTGCCAGCAGTGAAGGGACAGGGGGAGGTTATTCACCCCTCCACTTT
- - 14 TRBJ1-1 TRBV3-1/TRBV3-2 CASSQGRADTEAFF TGTGCCAGCAGCCAAGGGCGGGCGGACACTGAAGCTTTCTTT
- few 14 TRBJ2-7 TRBV5-4 CASSPRKSSYEQYF TGTGCCAGCAGCCCGCGGAAAAGCTCCTACGAGCAGTACTTC
- - 14 TRBJ1-4 TRBV4-1 CASSQREEDEKLFF TGCGCCAGCAGCCAGAGGGAAGAGGATGAAAAACTGTTTTTT
- - 13 TRBJ1-6 TRBV5-1 CASSLAGNSPLHF TGCGCCAGCAGCTTGGCCGGGAATTCACCCCTCCACTTT
TRBD2 - 19 TRBJ2-3 TRBV18 CASSPGLAGGQVSSDTQYF TGTGCCAGCTCACCCGGACTAGCGGGGGGCCAGGTATCGTCAGATACGCAGTATTTT
TRBD2 - 15 TRBJ2-3 TRBV6-1 CASSDRLAGGDTQYF TGTGCCAGCAGTGACAGACTAGCGGGGGGAGATACGCAGTATTTT
- - 12 TRBJ1-5 TRBV28 CASRSGGQPQHF TGTGCCAGCAGGTCGGGGGGTCAGCCCCAGCATTTT
- - 14 TRBJ1-6 TRBV6-5 CASSRGRGPPPLHF TGTGCCAGCAGTAGAGGAAGGGGTCCGCCACCCCTCCACTTT
TRBD2 - 21 TRBJ2-7 TRBV13 CASSLFNPGEEPGTNPYEQYF TGTGCCAGCAGCTTATTTAATCCGGGGGAAGAACCGGGGACTAACCCCTACGAGCAGTACTTC
- - 17 TRBJ1-5 TRBV4-1 CASSQDRTELSNQPQHF TGCGCCAGCAGCCAAGATAGGACAGAATTAAGCAATCAGCCCCAGCATTTT
- - 13 TRBJ1-5 TRBV6-6 CASSLGNNQPQHF TGTGCCAGCAGCCTAGGAAATAATCAGCCCCAGCATTTT
TRBD1 - 14 TRBJ1-2 TRBV6-6 CASSIQDRGQGYTF TGTGCCAGCAGTATACAAGACAGGGGACAGGGCTACACCTTC
- - 14 TRBJ1-4 TRBV7-8 CASSITRDTEKLFF TGTGCCAGCAGCATTACCCGGGACACAGAAAAACTGTTTTTT
- few 14 TRBJ2-3 TRBV14 CASSRQERTDTQYF TGTGCCAGCAGCCGACAAGAACGGACAGATACGCAGTATTTT
- - 16 TRBJ2-7 TRBV5-5 CASSGGLNTDSYEQYF TGTGCCAGCAGCGGCGGACTCAATACTGACTCCTACGAGCAGTACTTC
- - 16 TRBJ1-1 TRBV19 CASNTGPGIVNTEAFF TGTGCCAGTAATACGGGCCCGGGAATCGTGAACACTGAAGCTTTCTTT
- - 12 TRBJ2-7 TRBV18 CASSIDSYEQYF TGTGCCAGCTCAATTGACAGCTACGAGCAGTACTTC
TRBD1 - 18 TRBJ2-7 TRBV15 CATSTLINPDRATYEQYF TGTGCCACCAGCACCCTTATAAACCCGGACAGGGCAACCTACGAGCAGTACTTC
- - 12 TRBJ1-5 TRBV18 CASSGQNQPQHF TGTGCCAGCTCGGGCCAAAATCAGCCCCAGCATTTT
TRBD2 - 16 TRBJ2-2 TRBV6-6 CASSYGLAGGPGELFF TGTGCCAGCAGTTACGGGCTAGCGGGGGGACCCGGGGAGCTGTTTTTT
TRBD1 - 14 TRBJ2-7 TRBV7-9 CASTRGGQGGEQYF TGTGCCAGCACCAGAGGGGGACAGGGAGGCGAGCAGTACTTC
TRBD2 - 16 TRBJ2-7 TRBV20-1 CSASIAGGPKPYEQYF TGCAGTGCTAGTATAGCGGGGGGCCCAAAGCCGTACGAGCAGTACTTC
TRBD2 - 17 TRBJ2-1 TRBV2 CARKAKGTSGGVNEQFF TGTGCCAGGAAGGCCAAGGGGACTAGCGGGGGGGTCAATGAGCAGTTCTTC
- - 14 TRBJ2-7 TRBV4-1 CASSHPRDKYEQYF TGCGCCAGCAGCCACCCCCGGGACAAGTACGAGCAGTACTTC
TRBD1 few 14 TRBJ1-2 TRBV7-9 CASSLSTGNYGYTF TGTGCCAGCAGCTTATCGACAGGGAACTATGGCTACACCTTC
- - 16 TRBJ1-2 TRBV5-4 CASSAFRQTLNYGYTF TGTGCCAGCAGCGCCTTCAGGCAGACACTCAACTATGGCTACACCTTC
TRBD2 - 17 TRBJ2-5 TRBV2 CASSVASGGLIQETQYF TGTGCCAGCAGTGTCGCTAGCGGGGGGCTAATTCAAGAGACCCAGTACTTC
- - 15 TRBJ2-2 TRBV7-2 CASSSRLHAWGELFF TGTGCCAGCAGCTCGCGACTACACGCGTGGGGGGAGCTGTTTTTT
- - 14 TRBJ1-1 TRBV25-1 CASSIGGVSTEAFF TGTGCCAGCAGCATTGGGGGGGTGAGCACTGAAGCTTTCTTT
TRBD1 - 15 TRBJ2-7 TRBV5-6 CASSPWLTGAYEQYF TGTGCCAGCAGCCCCTGGCTGACAGGGGCCTACGAGCAGTACTTC
- - 16 TRBJ2-2 TRBV18 CASSPNYRANTGELFF TGTGCCAGCTCACCAAATTACAGGGCTAACACCGGGGAGCTGTTTTTT
TRBD1 - 15 TRBJ1-1 TRBV29-1 CSAIDRGGPNTEAFF TGCAGCGCTATAGACAGGGGGGGACCGAACACTGAAGCTTTCTTT
TRBD1 - 15 TRBJ1-1 TRBV19 CASSIGTGLRSEAFF TGTGCCAGTAGTATAGGGACAGGATTAAGGTCTGAAGCTTTCTTT
TRBD1 - 14 TRBJ1-4 TRBV27 CASGSWTGHEKLFF TGTGCCAGCGGCTCGTGGACAGGGCACGAAAAACTGTTTTTT
TRBD1 - 14 TRBJ2-1 TRBV7-7 CASSYGTGHNEQFF TGTGCCAGCAGTTACGGGACAGGGCACAATGAGCAGTTCTTC